This T cell receptor (beta chain) comes out of a study of blood T cells in healthy people across ages. The authors drew about 9.9 milliliters of peripheral blood from each donor. A J-beta primer mix and a sample-barcoded 5' primer were used in a second PCR of roughly 6 to 12 cycles. TCRdb itself ran the 5' RACE reads through MiXCR, one entry per CDR3 protein. The table has approximately 600,000 distinct CDR3 sequences, 58% seen once. This clonotype was recorded a few times. Its target is not known. CDR3 length equals 14 residues. With 5 bases clipped from V and 10 bases from J, the junction kept 7 bases outside the gene matches. Germline V CDR1 and CDR2: SGHDT, YYEEEE. Overall study findings and caveats: Donor CMV infection status was unknown, possibly confounding age-related changes in expanded clonotypes. PBMCs went unsorted, and a conclusive naive versus antigen-experienced comparison was therefore prevented. Investigators viewed diversity estimates from one million T cells as underestimates, the study reported.

This receptor was taken from a man in his sixties in good health. J is TRBJ1-6 and V is TRBV5-6, with 9 bases aligning to TRBD1. Specimen: blood. The CDR3 spells CASRSGQGRSPLHF. As DNA, the CDR3 is TGTGCCAGCAGAAGCGGACAGGGGAGGTCACCCCTCCACTTT.